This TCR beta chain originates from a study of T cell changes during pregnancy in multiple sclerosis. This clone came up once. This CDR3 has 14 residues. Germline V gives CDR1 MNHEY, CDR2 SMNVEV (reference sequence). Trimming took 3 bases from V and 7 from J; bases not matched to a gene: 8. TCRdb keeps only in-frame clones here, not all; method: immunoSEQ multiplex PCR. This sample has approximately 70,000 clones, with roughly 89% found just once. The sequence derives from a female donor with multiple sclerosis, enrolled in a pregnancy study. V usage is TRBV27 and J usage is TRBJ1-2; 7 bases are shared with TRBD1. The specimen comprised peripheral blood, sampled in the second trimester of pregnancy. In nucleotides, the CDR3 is TGTGCCAGCAGTTTTTTTAAACAGGGGTCTGGCTACACCTTC. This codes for CASSFFKQGSGYTF.